The source of this TCR beta chain is a study of blood T cell repertoires in COVID-19. Clones were sequenced by immunoSEQ multiplex PCR, and TCRdb holds only the in-frame ones, with some missing. Among 190,000 or so clones listed, about 91% were seen once. CDR3 length equals 15 residues. Per germline, CDR1 MNHEY and CDR2 SVGAGI. Trimming removed 4 bases from V and 6 bases from J; junction bases left unmatched: 6. The sequencing input was PBMCs or T cells enriched from blood (not recorded which). The rearrangement links TRBV6-5 to TRBJ1-6; 7 nucleotides line up with TRBD1. The origin of this receptor is a man aged 18 to 30 with acute COVID-19. CDR3 sequence (DNA): TGTGCCAGCAGTTCCTCAGGGGGACGTAATTCACCCCTCCACTTT. It codes for CASSSSGGRNSPLHF.